This T cell receptor (beta chain) was documented in a study of blood T cell repertoires in COVID-19. Which cohort a participant joined came from the clinical history participants gave. It was within 2 weeks before study entry that exposed participants met a COVID-19 case. Assay used: immunoSEQ multiplex PCR; TCRdb lists only in-frame clones, some missing. The table shows 280,000 or so clones, with about 90% occurring only once. This receptor was obtained from a woman aged 45 to 65 who had been exposed to COVID-19. The specimen was PBMCs or T cells enriched from blood (not recorded which).

DNA of the CDR3: TGTGCCAGCTCACCGCAGCGGGACGAGCAGTACTTC. Its translation is CASSPQRDEQYF. This sequence joins TRBV18 and TRBJ2-7, with TRBD2 as a possible D gene (6 bases). The CDR3 totals 12 residues. V gave up 3 bases and J gave up 5 bases, with 8 bases separating them. CDR1 and CDR2 from the germline V gene are KGHSH and LQKENI.